Here is one TCR beta chain with its context. As yet, its antigen is unknown. Other DNA sequences within the sample encode an identical CDR3. This specimen belongs to a study of shared clonotypes between healthy human individuals. It was across several immunoSEQ plates that each subset's genomic DNA was evenly split. Template for every sorted-subset replicate PCR totaled about 200 ng DNA, some 30,000 T cell genomes. Here immunoSEQ multiplex PCR was the method, and the copy in TCRdb shows in-frame clones only, minus some. The table records about 770,000 clones, around 70% of them present only once. Germline CDR1 SGHDN, CDR2 FVKESK. The CDR3 is 14 amino acids. Trimming took off 1 base at V and 0 bases at J, with 6 bases between the two ends. General observations from the study: The genetic and exposure-history diversity represented was limited by few donors.

This sequence originates from a woman aged 30 to 39 in good health. The V call is TRBV14, the J call TRBJ1-1; D is undetermined. The source material was memory CD4+ T cells sorted from blood. Specified subset: CD45RA-negative fraction. The CDR3 protein is CASSQGAVNTEAFF. The CDR3 nucleotides are TGTGCCAGCAGCCAAGGGGCGGTGAACACTGAAGCTTTCTTT.